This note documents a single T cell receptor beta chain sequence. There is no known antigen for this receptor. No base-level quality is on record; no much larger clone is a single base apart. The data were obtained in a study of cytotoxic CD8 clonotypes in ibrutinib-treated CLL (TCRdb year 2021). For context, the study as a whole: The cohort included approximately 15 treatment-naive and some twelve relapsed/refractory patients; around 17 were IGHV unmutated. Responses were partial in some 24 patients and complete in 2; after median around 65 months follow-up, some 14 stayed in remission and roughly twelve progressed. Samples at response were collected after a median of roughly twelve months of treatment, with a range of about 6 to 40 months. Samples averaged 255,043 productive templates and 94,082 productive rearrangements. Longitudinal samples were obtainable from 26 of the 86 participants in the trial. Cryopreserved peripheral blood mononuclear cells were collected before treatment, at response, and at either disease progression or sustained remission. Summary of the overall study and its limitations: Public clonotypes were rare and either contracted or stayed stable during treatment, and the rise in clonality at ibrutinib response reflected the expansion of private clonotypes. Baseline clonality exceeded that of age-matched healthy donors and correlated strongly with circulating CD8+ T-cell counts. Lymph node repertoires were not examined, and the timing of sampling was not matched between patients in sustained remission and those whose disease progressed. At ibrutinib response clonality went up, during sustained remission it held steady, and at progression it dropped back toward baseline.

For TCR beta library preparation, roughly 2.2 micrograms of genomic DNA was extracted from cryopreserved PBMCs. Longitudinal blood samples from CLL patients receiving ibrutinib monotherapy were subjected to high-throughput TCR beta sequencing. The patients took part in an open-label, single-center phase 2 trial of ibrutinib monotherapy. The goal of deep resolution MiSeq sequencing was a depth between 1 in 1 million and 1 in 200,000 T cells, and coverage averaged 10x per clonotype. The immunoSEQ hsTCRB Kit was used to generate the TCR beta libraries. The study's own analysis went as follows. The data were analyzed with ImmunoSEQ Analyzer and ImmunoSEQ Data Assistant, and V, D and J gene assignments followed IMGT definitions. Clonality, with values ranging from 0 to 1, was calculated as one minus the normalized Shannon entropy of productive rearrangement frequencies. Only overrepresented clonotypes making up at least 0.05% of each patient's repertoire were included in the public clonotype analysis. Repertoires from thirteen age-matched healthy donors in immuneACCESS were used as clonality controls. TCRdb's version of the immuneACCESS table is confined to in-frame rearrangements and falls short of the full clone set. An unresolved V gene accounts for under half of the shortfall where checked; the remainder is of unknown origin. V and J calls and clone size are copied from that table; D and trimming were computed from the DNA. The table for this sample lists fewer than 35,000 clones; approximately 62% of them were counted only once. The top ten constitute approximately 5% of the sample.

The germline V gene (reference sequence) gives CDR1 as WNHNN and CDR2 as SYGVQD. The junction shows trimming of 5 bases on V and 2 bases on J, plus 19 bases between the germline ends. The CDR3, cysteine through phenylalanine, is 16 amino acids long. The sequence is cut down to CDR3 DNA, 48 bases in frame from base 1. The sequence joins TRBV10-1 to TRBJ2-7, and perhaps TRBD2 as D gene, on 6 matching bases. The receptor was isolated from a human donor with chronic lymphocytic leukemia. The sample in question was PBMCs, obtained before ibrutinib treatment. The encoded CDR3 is CASSHRSTSPPYEQYF. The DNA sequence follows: TGCGCCAGCAGTCACAGGAGTACTAGCCCACCCTACGAGCAGTACTTC.